These T cell receptor beta chains were read from a single sample in a study of technical replicates of blood from a handful of donors. The repertoire was sequenced with immunoSEQ multiplex PCR; TCRdb's copy has only in-frame clones and lacks some. The sample lists fewer than 15,000 clones, roughly 94% occurring once. Sample: PBMCs. The receptor set was obtained from a human donor in good health. CDR3s include the opening cysteine and the closing phenylalanine or tryptophan. D genes are given only for firm matches. Only some rows state a clone size, as once, few, many or a class for expanded clones.

V	size	D	J	DNA	CDR3
TRBV15	NA	NA	TRBJ1-4	TGTGCCACCAGCAGAGGGCAGGGTAATGAAAAACTGTTTTTT	CATSRGQGNEKLFF
TRBV19	NA	TRBD2	TRBJ2-1	TGTGCCAATATGGGACTAGCGGGAAGCTCCTACAATGAGCAGTTCTTC	CANMGLAGSSYNEQFF
TRBV5-6	NA	NA	TRBJ1-3	TGTGCCAGCAGCTCCTCGGGGAGCTCTGGAAACACCATATATTTT	CASSSSGSSGNTIYF
TRBV25-1	NA	NA	TRBJ2-5	TGTGCCAGCAGTGAAGGGGGGGCGCTAGGGCAAGAGACCCAGTACTTC	CASSEGGALGQETQYF
TRBV2	NA	TRBD1	TRBJ2-5	TGTGCCAGCACTCCCGACAGGGGCCAAGAGACCCAGTACTTC	CASTPDRGQETQYF
TRBV5-1	NA	NA	TRBJ2-5	TGCGCCAGCAGCTTGACAGGGCGAGAGACCCAGTACTTC	CASSLTGRETQYF
TRBV5-4	NA	TRBD2	TRBJ2-6	TGTGCCAGCAGCTTGTATGCGGGGGGATACTCTGGGGCCAACGTCCTGACTTTC	CASSLYAGGYSGANVLTF
TRBV5-1	NA	TRBD2	TRBJ2-7	TGCGCCAGCAGCTTGGGACTAGCGGGAATCTACGAGCAGTACTTC	CASSLGLAGIYEQYF
TRBV28	NA	TRBD1	TRBJ2-7	TGTGCCAGCAGTTCACCCTGGACAGGGTTCAACGAGCAGTACTTC	CASSSPWTGFNEQYF
TRBV27	NA	NA	TRBJ1-4	TGTGCCAGCAGTATTCGTGGAGGCGTCCTTGAAAAACTGTTTTTT	CASSIRGGVLEKLFF
TRBV12-5	NA	NA	TRBJ2-2	TGTGCTAGTGGTCCGGATGGGGCCCTCGGCGCCGGGGAGCTGTTTTTT	CASGPDGALGAGELFF
TRBV5-1	once	TRBD1	TRBJ1-2	TGCGCCAGCAGCTTGGCCGGGACAGGTATAGCTAACTATGGCTACACCTTC	CASSLAGTGIANYGYTF
TRBV19	NA	TRBD2	TRBJ2-7	TGTGCCAGTAGTATAGGGGGCGGGAGGTTGTACGAGCAGTACTTC	CASSIGGGRLYEQYF
TRBV6-1	once	TRBD2	TRBJ2-3	TGTGCCAGCAGTGAATTGGGTAGCGGGAGGTCAGACACGCAGTATTTT	CASSELGSGRSDTQYF
TRBV11-3	NA	NA	TRBJ2-2	TGTGCCAGCAGCCCGCGACAGGACACCGGGGAGCTGTTTTTT	CASSPRQDTGELFF
TRBV4-2	once	TRBD2	TRBJ2-3	TGTGCCAGCAGCCCAAATAGCGGGAGGGGGGATACGCAGTATTTT	CASSPNSGRGDTQYF
TRBV18	NA	TRBD1	TRBJ2-7	TGTGCCAGCTCACCACCGACAGGGTTTCAACCCTACGAGCAGTACTTC	CASSPPTGFQPYEQYF
TRBV27	NA	TRBD1	TRBJ2-7	TGTGCCAGCAGGGACCAGGGGGCGGGCTACGAGCAGTACTTC	CASRDQGAGYEQYF
TRBV5-6	NA	TRBD2	TRBJ2-5	TGTGCCAGCAGCTTGCCGGGGGGGCGCGGGGTACAAGAGACCCAGTACTTC	CASSLPGGRGVQETQYF
TRBV7-3	once	NA	TRBJ1-1	TGTGCCAGCAGCCTCACAGGTGGCACTGAAGCTTTCTTT	CASSLTGGTEAFF
TRBV7-2	NA	TRBD1	TRBJ2-7	TGTGCCAGCAGCTTAGCGGGACAGGGGACGGCCGAGCAGTACTTC	CASSLAGQGTAEQYF